One and the same sample provided the 3 T cell receptor beta chains below, sequenced in a study of T cell repertoires in cytomegalovirus infection. TCRdb processed the reads anew with MiXCR; each CDR3 protein has one entry. The sample holds about 220,000 distinct CDR3 sequences, about 39% seen once. These receptors have no known antigen. This specimen was CD8+ T cells from cultured PBMCs, taken from culture after CMV antigen stimulation. Source of these receptors: a human donor in good health (CMV status not recorded). Some clones in this sample may be carry-over from other donors' samples.

The table lists this clonotype with many counts. V usage is TRBV7-9 and J usage is TRBJ1-1, with no clear D. V lost 1 base, J lost 1 base, and 4 bases lay in between. The CDR3 sequence is 13 residues long. The germline CDR1 and CDR2 sequences are SEHNR and FQNEAQ (reference sequence). Here the CDR3 reads CASSLGENTEAFF. Here the CDR3 DNA reads TGTGCCAGCAGCTTAGGGGAGAACACTGAAGCTTTCTTT. Using reference TRBV7-9 and TRBJ1-1 for the parts outside the CDR3, the full variable domain is DTGVSQNPRHKITKRGQNVTFRCDPISEHNRLYWYRQTLGQGPEFLTYFQNEAQLEKSRLLSDRFSAERPKGSFSTLEIQRTEQGDSAMYLCASSLGENTEAFFGQGTRLTVV.

The chain is built from TRBV6-6 and TRBJ2-7; D is undetermined. With 4 bases removed from V and 4 bases from J, the gap between germline ends came to 5 bases. The CDR3 is 11 amino acids. Germline V gives CDR1 MNHNY, CDR2 SVGAGI (reference sequence). CDR3 protein: CASSWQYEQYF. The CDR3 DNA is TGTGCCAGCAGTTGGCAGTACGAGCAGTACTTC.

The gene calls are TRBV7-2 and TRBJ2-1; no definite D call. In germline, CDR1 is SGHTA, CDR2 FQGNSA. The CDR3 has 16 amino acids. The germline V and J ends were trimmed by 1 base and 4 bases, with 14 bases remaining between them. CDR3 DNA: TGTGCCAGCAGCTTAGTTCCCGCCACGGCGTACAATGAGCAGTTCTTC. Amino acids: CASSLVPATAYNEQFF.